This is a list of T cell receptor beta chains from one sample in a study of brain metastases from non-small cell lung cancer. Profiled with immunoSEQ multiplex PCR; TCRdb holds only in-frame clones, not every one. The table shows under 2,500 clones, with 70% to 90% occurring only once. Sequenced input: primary lung tumor tissue. The receptors were sampled from a donor aged 40 or older with non-small cell lung cancer. CDR3s include the opening cysteine and the closing phenylalanine or tryptophan. The D gene is left open where the match is weak. Clone size is shown for a subset of rows, as once, few, many or a class of expanded clone.

cdr3_aa: CASSEASGQETQYF
cdr3_nt: TGTGCCAGTAGTGAGGCTAGCGGGCAAGAGACCCAGTACTTC
d_call: TRBD2
v_call: TRBV19
j_call: TRBJ2-5
clone_size: few

cdr3_aa: CAISESAPGQGRVNTEAFF
cdr3_nt: TGTGCCATCAGTGAATCGGCTCCGGGACAGGGGAGGGTGAACACTGAAGCTTTCTTT
d_call: TRBD1
v_call: TRBV10-3
j_call: TRBJ1-1
clone_size: -

cdr3_aa: CASSPGQGPEKLFF
cdr3_nt: TGTGCCAGTAGCCCGGGACAGGGGCCGGAGAAACTGTTTTTT
d_call: TRBD1
v_call: TRBV19
j_call: TRBJ1-4
clone_size: once

cdr3_aa: CASSVLSSGKGELFF
cdr3_nt: TGTGCCAGCAGCGTATTGTCTAGCGGGAAAGGGGAGCTGTTTTTT
d_call: TRBD2
v_call: TRBV9
j_call: TRBJ2-2
clone_size: -

cdr3_aa: CAISAGEGEQFF
cdr3_nt: TGTGCCATCAGTGCGGGAGAGGGTGAGCAGTTCTTC
d_call: -
v_call: TRBV10-3
j_call: TRBJ2-1
clone_size: -

cdr3_aa: CASSSSRGGGINTQYF
cdr3_nt: TGTGCCAGCAGTTCGTCCCGGGGCGGGGGAATAAATACGCAGTATTTT
d_call: TRBD2
v_call: TRBV6-5
j_call: TRBJ2-3
clone_size: -

cdr3_aa: CASRDRGGTEAFF
cdr3_nt: TGTGCCAGCAGGGACAGGGGCGGCACTGAAGCTTTCTTT
d_call: TRBD1
v_call: TRBV2
j_call: TRBJ1-1
clone_size: -

cdr3_aa: CASSIGYWKSSGANVLTF
cdr3_nt: TGTGCCAGTAGTATAGGGTATTGGAAAAGCTCTGGGGCCAACGTCCTGACTTTC
d_call: -
v_call: TRBV19
j_call: TRBJ2-6
clone_size: once

cdr3_aa: CASSDSGTSGANEQFF
cdr3_nt: TGTGCCAGCAGTGACTCTGGGACTAGCGGGGCGAATGAGCAGTTCTTC
d_call: TRBD2
v_call: TRBV6-4
j_call: TRBJ2-1
clone_size: -

cdr3_aa: CASSKKLDGEDTEAFF
cdr3_nt: TGTGCCAGCAGCAAAAAGTTGGACGGGGAGGACACTGAAGCTTTCTTT
d_call: -
v_call: TRBV21-1
j_call: TRBJ1-1
clone_size: few

cdr3_aa: CASSSTGSWQETQYF
cdr3_nt: TGTGCTAGCAGCTCGACAGGGTCGTGGCAAGAGACCCAGTACTTC
d_call: TRBD1
v_call: TRBV7-7
j_call: TRBJ2-5
clone_size: -

cdr3_aa: CASTHRGEDTEAFF
cdr3_nt: TGTGCCAGCACTCATAGAGGGGAAGACACTGAAGCTTTCTTT
d_call: -
v_call: TRBV27
j_call: TRBJ1-1
clone_size: -

cdr3_aa: CASSYGGSEPQHF
cdr3_nt: TGTGCCAGCAGTTACGGGGGATCGGAGCCCCAGCATTTT
d_call: -
v_call: TRBV6-6
j_call: TRBJ1-5
clone_size: -

cdr3_aa: CASSLDSGRAIEQFF
cdr3_nt: TGTGCCAGCAGCTTGGATAGCGGGAGGGCTATTGAGCAGTTCTTC
d_call: TRBD2
v_call: TRBV5-4
j_call: TRBJ2-1
clone_size: -

cdr3_aa: CASSPQGYTGELFF
cdr3_nt: TGTGCCAGCAGTCCCCAGGGGTACACCGGGGAGCTGTTTTTT
d_call: -
v_call: TRBV2
j_call: TRBJ2-2
clone_size: -

cdr3_aa: CASRKGPGNQPQHF
cdr3_nt: TGTGCCAGCAGGAAGGGGCCGGGGAATCAGCCCCAGCATTTT
d_call: -
v_call: TRBV5-6
j_call: TRBJ1-5
clone_size: -

cdr3_aa: CASTLGGYGANSPLHF
cdr3_nt: TGTGCCAGCACCCTGGGGGGATACGGGGCTAATTCACCCCTCCACTTT
d_call: -
v_call: TRBV5-4
j_call: TRBJ1-6
clone_size: -

cdr3_aa: CASSRTTGVGETQYF
cdr3_nt: TGTGCCAGCAGCCGTACCACAGGGGTAGGCGAGACCCAGTACTTC
d_call: TRBD1
v_call: TRBV6-5
j_call: TRBJ2-5
clone_size: -

cdr3_aa: CAIRPTTRDGYTF
cdr3_nt: TGTGCCATCAGACCGACGACCAGGGATGGCTACACCTTC
d_call: -
v_call: TRBV10-3
j_call: TRBJ1-2
clone_size: -

cdr3_aa: CASSLFTGGSSDTQYF
cdr3_nt: TGTGCCAGCAGTTTATTTACGGGGGGGTCGTCAGATACGCAGTATTTT
d_call: TRBD2
v_call: TRBV28
j_call: TRBJ2-3
clone_size: -

cdr3_aa: CASSLSGQGKGYGYTF
cdr3_nt: TGTGCCAGCAGTTTATCCGGGCAGGGGAAAGGCTATGGCTACACCTTC
d_call: -
v_call: TRBV28
j_call: TRBJ1-2
clone_size: -

cdr3_aa: CASSRTSSLSYEQYF
cdr3_nt: TGTGCCAGCAGCCGGACTAGTTCCCTCTCCTACGAGCAGTACTTC
d_call: TRBD2
v_call: TRBV5-6
j_call: TRBJ2-7
clone_size: -

cdr3_aa: CASSLGSGAGVSSDTQYF
cdr3_nt: TGTGCCAGCAGTTTAGGGAGTGGAGCGGGGGTCTCGTCAGATACGCAGTATTTT
d_call: TRBD2
v_call: TRBV28
j_call: TRBJ2-3
clone_size: few

cdr3_aa: CASSVVGAGGDTQYF
cdr3_nt: TGTGCCAGCAGCGTAGTAGGTGCGGGAGGTGATACGCAGTATTTT
d_call: TRBD2
v_call: TRBV9
j_call: TRBJ2-3
clone_size: once

cdr3_aa: CASSTIEGLAYEQYF
cdr3_nt: TGTGCCAGTAGCACCATCGAGGGGCTCGCCTACGAGCAGTACTTC
d_call: -
v_call: TRBV19
j_call: TRBJ2-7
clone_size: -

cdr3_aa: CASSPGLGAQPQHF
cdr3_nt: TGTGCCAGCAGCCCGGGTCTTGGGGCTCAGCCCCAGCATTTT
d_call: -
v_call: TRBV7-2
j_call: TRBJ1-5
clone_size: -

cdr3_aa: CAISESKQYEQYF
cdr3_nt: TGTGCCATCAGTGAGTCGAAGCAGTACGAGCAGTACTTC
d_call: -
v_call: TRBV10-3
j_call: TRBJ2-7
clone_size: -

cdr3_aa: CASSPPVTGTGQETQYF
cdr3_nt: TGTGCCAGCTCACCACCGGTCACAGGGACGGGCCAGGAGACCCAGTACTTC
d_call: -
v_call: TRBV18
j_call: TRBJ2-5
clone_size: once

cdr3_aa: CASSLGGDPGVDGYTF
cdr3_nt: TGTGCCAGCAGCTTAGGTGGGGACCCAGGGGTGGATGGCTACACCTTC
d_call: -
v_call: TRBV7-2
j_call: TRBJ1-2
clone_size: -

cdr3_aa: CASSLRGGQGSDGYTF
cdr3_nt: TGTGCCAGCAGCTTAAGAGGGGGACAGGGAAGCGATGGCTACACCTTC
d_call: TRBD1
v_call: TRBV4-2
j_call: TRBJ1-2
clone_size: -

cdr3_aa: CASSPDLRLGAYNEQFF
cdr3_nt: TGTGCCAGCAGCCCAGATCTCCGTTTAGGGGCCTACAATGAGCAGTTCTTC
d_call: -
v_call: TRBV3-1/TRBV3-2
j_call: TRBJ2-1
clone_size: -

cdr3_aa: CASSQDGGTHNEQFF
cdr3_nt: TGTGCCAGCAGCCAAGACGGAGGGACTCACAATGAGCAGTTCTTC
d_call: -
v_call: TRBV4-2
j_call: TRBJ2-1
clone_size: -

cdr3_aa: CASSPGTAPSTDTQYF
cdr3_nt: TGTGCCAGCAGCCCAGGGACAGCCCCTTCCACAGATACGCAGTATTTT
d_call: TRBD1
v_call: TRBV5-1
j_call: TRBJ2-3
clone_size: -

cdr3_aa: CSGDRVEGNEQFF
cdr3_nt: TGCAGCGGTGACAGGGTAGAGGGCAATGAGCAGTTCTTC
d_call: TRBD1
v_call: TRBV29-1
j_call: TRBJ2-1
clone_size: -

cdr3_aa: CASSFGQMDTQYF
cdr3_nt: TGCGCCAGCAGCTTTGGACAAATGGATACGCAGTATTTT
d_call: -
v_call: TRBV5-1
j_call: TRBJ2-3
clone_size: -

cdr3_aa: CASNAGARTGELFF
cdr3_nt: TGTGCCAGCAATGCAGGGGCTAGAACCGGGGAGCTGTTTTTT
d_call: -
v_call: TRBV6-5
j_call: TRBJ2-2
clone_size: -

cdr3_aa: CASSPQGLGLTDTQYF
cdr3_nt: TGCGCCAGCAGCCCCCAGGGACTAGGGCTCACAGATACGCAGTATTTT
d_call: TRBD2
v_call: TRBV5-1
j_call: TRBJ2-3
clone_size: -

cdr3_aa: CASSFGGDYQPQHF
cdr3_nt: TGTGCCAGCAGCTTCGGGGGAGATTATCAGCCCCAGCATTTT
d_call: -
v_call: TRBV7-9
j_call: TRBJ1-5
clone_size: -

cdr3_aa: CASSYGGPTGELFF
cdr3_nt: TGTGCCAGCAGTTATGGGGGGCCCACCGGGGAGCTGTTTTTT
d_call: -
v_call: TRBV6-2/TRBV6-3
j_call: TRBJ2-2
clone_size: once

cdr3_aa: CAIRSRRRGVTQYF
cdr3_nt: TGTGCCATACGGTCGAGGCGTAGGGGGGTTACGCAGTATTTT
d_call: -
v_call: TRBV6-4
j_call: TRBJ2-3
clone_size: -

cdr3_aa: CASSPVGRADEQFF
cdr3_nt: TGTGCCAGCAGCCCCGTCGGCCGGGCCGATGAGCAGTTCTTC
d_call: -
v_call: TRBV7-9
j_call: TRBJ2-1
clone_size: -

cdr3_aa: CASAAGPNNQPQHF
cdr3_nt: TGTGCTAGTGCCGCAGGGCCAAACAATCAGCCCCAGCATTTT
d_call: -
v_call: TRBV12-5
j_call: TRBJ1-5
clone_size: -

cdr3_aa: CASSQVPRGSRNTEAFF
cdr3_nt: TGCGCCAGCAGCCAAGTCCCCCGGGGCTCAAGGAACACTGAAGCTTTCTTT
d_call: -
v_call: TRBV4-1
j_call: TRBJ1-1
clone_size: -

cdr3_aa: CASGGQIYGYTF
cdr3_nt: TGTGCCAGTGGGGGACAGATCTATGGCTACACCTTC
d_call: TRBD1
v_call: TRBV5-4
j_call: TRBJ1-2
clone_size: -

cdr3_aa: CASSDRVGNSPLHF
cdr3_nt: TGTGCCAGTAGTGACAGGGTGGGAAATTCACCCCTCCACTTT
d_call: TRBD1
v_call: TRBV19
j_call: TRBJ1-6
clone_size: few

cdr3_aa: CASSLAKQGGYTF
cdr3_nt: TGTGCCAGCAGCTTAGCGAAGCAGGGTGGCTACACCTTC
d_call: -
v_call: TRBV7-2
j_call: TRBJ1-2
clone_size: -

cdr3_aa: CASSDLENYGYTF
cdr3_nt: TGTGCCAGCAGTGATTTAGAAAACTATGGCTACACCTTC
d_call: -
v_call: TRBV2
j_call: TRBJ1-2
clone_size: -

cdr3_aa: CAISESGELFF
cdr3_nt: TGTGCCATCAGTGAAAGCGGGGAGCTGTTTTTT
d_call: -
v_call: TRBV10-3
j_call: TRBJ2-2
clone_size: few

cdr3_aa: CASSLGRMNTEAFF
cdr3_nt: TGTGCTAGCTCACTGGGGAGAATGAATACTGAAGCTTTCTTT
d_call: -
v_call: TRBV18
j_call: TRBJ1-1
clone_size: -

cdr3_aa: CASRPPAESTDTQYF
cdr3_nt: TGTGCCAGCAGACCCCCGGCGGAGAGCACAGATACGCAGTATTTT
d_call: -
v_call: TRBV6-5
j_call: TRBJ2-3
clone_size: -

cdr3_aa: CASSVRGQLSTDTQYF
cdr3_nt: TGTGCCAGCAGTGTTAGAGGGCAGTTAAGCACAGATACGCAGTATTTT
d_call: -
v_call: TRBV7-2
j_call: TRBJ2-3
clone_size: -

cdr3_aa: CASSPRLAGQVGQYF
cdr3_nt: TGCGCCAGCAGCCCACGACTAGCGGGACAGGTGGGGCAGTACTTC
d_call: TRBD2
v_call: TRBV4-1
j_call: TRBJ2-7
clone_size: -

cdr3_aa: CASSPSGTGDLTGELFF
cdr3_nt: TGTGCTAGCTCACCGTCCGGGACAGGGGACCTCACCGGGGAGCTGTTTTTT
d_call: TRBD1
v_call: TRBV18
j_call: TRBJ2-2
clone_size: -